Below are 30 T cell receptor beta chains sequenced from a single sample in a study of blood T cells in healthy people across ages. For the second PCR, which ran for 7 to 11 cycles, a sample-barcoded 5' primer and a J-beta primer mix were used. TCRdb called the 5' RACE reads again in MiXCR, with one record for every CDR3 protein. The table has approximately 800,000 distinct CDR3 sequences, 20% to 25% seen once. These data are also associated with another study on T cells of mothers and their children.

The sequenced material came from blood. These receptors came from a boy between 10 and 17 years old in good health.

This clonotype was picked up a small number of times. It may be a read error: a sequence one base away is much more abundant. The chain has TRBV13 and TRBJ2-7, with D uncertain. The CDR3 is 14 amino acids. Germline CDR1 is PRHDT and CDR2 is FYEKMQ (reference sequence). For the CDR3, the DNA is TGTGCCAGCAGCGCCTCCGGGTCAATCCACGAGCGGTACTTC. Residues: CASSASGSIHERYF.

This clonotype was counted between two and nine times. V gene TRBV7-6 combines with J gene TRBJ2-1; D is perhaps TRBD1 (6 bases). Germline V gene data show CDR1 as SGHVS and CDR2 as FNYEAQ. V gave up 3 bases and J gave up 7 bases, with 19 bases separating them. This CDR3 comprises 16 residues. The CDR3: CASSFAAGAPSNEQFF. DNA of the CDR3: TGTGCCAGCAGCTTCGCGGCAGGGGCCCCCTCGAATGAGCAGTTCTTC.

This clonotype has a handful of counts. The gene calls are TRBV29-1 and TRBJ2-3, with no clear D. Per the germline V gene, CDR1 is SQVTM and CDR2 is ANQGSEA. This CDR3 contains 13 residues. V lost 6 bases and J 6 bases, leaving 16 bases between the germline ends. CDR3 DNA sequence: TGCAGCGTCGCCCCCCGACTGGGGGATACGCAGTATTTT. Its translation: CSVAPRLGDTQYF.

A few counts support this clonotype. The CDR3 DNA reads as TGTGCCAGCAGTACACCGGGACAGGGGGCTTGGGAGACCCAGTACTTC. It translates to CASSTPGQGAWETQYF. This sequence joins TRBV28 and TRBJ2-5; 12 bases align to TRBD1. V lost 5 bases and J lost 5; bases outside the gene matches: 9. This CDR3 contains 16 residues. Germline V gene sequence: CDR1 MDHEN, CDR2 SYDVKM.

DNA for the CDR3: TGCAGTGCTAGCGGAGCAGGGAGGGGTGGTGGTTACACCTTC. It yields the protein CSASGAGRGGGYTF. This chain connects TRBV20-1 to TRBJ1-2, with D possibly matching TRBD1 (5 bases). Germline assignment: CDR1 DFQATT and CDR2 SNEGSKA (reference sequence). The CDR3 length is 14 residues. Trimming shortened V by 3 bases and J by 11 bases, and 22 bases separated the two germline ends.

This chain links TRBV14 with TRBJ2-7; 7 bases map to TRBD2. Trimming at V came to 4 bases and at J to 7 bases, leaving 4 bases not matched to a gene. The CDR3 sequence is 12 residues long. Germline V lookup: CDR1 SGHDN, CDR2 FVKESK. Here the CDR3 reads CASSPARGEQYF. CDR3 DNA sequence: TGTGCCAGCAGCCCCGCGCGGGGGGAGCAGTACTTC.

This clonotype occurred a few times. CDR3 DNA sequence: TGTGCCAGCAGCGCTGACAGACCCTACGAGCAGTACTTC. It is translated as CASSADRPYEQYF. The rearrangement links TRBV7-8 to TRBJ2-7; TRBD1 is a possible D gene (5 bases). The CDR3 length is 13 residues. V dropped 5 bases and J dropped 2 bases, with 10 bases sitting between them. Germline V gives CDR1 SGHVS, CDR2 FQNEAQ.

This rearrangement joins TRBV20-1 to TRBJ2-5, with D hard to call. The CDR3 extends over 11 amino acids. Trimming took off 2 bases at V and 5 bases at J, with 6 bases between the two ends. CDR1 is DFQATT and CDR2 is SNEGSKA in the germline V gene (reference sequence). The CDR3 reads CSARQAETQYF. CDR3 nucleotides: TGCAGTGCTAGACAGGCGGAGACCCAGTACTTC.

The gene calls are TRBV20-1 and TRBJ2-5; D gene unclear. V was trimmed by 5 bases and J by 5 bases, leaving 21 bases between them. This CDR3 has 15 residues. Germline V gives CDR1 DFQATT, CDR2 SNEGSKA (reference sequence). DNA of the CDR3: TGCAGTGCTCCGGCTCTAGGAGTTATGAGTGAGACCCAGTACTTC. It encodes CSAPALGVMSETQYF.

Here the CDR3 DNA reads TGTGCCAGCAGTTGGGTGGACGGCACAGATACGCAGTATTTT. This encodes CASSWVDGTDTQYF. The chain employs TRBV6-2 or TRBV6-3 and TRBJ2-3; the D is unclear. With 4 bases removed from V and 1 base from J, the gap between germline ends came to 9 bases. Germline assignment: CDR1 MNHEY and CDR2 SVGEGT. This CDR3 has 14 residues.

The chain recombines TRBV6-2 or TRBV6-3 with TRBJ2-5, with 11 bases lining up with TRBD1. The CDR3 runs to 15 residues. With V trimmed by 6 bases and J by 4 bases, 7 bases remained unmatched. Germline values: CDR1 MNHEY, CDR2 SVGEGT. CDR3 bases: TGTGCCAGCAGCGACCAGGGACAGGGGGTAGAGACCCAGTACTTC. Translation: CASSDQGQGVETQYF.

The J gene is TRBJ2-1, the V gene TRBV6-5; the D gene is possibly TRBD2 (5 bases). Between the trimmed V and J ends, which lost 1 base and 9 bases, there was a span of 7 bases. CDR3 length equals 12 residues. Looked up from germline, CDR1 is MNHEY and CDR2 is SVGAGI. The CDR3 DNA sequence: TGTGCCAGCAGTTACTATGGGAGTGAGCAGTTCTTC. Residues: CASSYYGSEQFF.

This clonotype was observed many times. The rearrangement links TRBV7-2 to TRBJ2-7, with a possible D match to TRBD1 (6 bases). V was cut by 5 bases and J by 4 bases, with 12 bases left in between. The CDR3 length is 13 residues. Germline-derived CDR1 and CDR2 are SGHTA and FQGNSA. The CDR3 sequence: CASSTGRGYEQYF. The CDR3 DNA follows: TGTGCCAGCAGCACAGGAAGGGGGTACGAGCAGTACTTC.

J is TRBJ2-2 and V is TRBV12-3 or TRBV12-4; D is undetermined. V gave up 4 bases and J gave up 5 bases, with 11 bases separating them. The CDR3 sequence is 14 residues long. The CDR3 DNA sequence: TGTGCCAGCAGTTCCGGACGGAAAACCGGGGAGCTGTTTTTT. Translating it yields CASSSGRKTGELFF.

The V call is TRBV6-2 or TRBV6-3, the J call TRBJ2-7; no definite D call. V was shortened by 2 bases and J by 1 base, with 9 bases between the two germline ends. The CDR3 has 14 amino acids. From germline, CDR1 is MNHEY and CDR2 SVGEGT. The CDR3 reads CASSYDLESYEQYF. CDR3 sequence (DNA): TGTGCCAGCAGTTACGACCTAGAATCCTACGAGCAGTACTTC.

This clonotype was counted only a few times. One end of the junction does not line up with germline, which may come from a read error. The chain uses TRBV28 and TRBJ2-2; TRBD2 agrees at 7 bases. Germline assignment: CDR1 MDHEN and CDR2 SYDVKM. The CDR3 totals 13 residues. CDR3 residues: CASSLGGAGELLF. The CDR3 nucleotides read TGTGCCAGCAGTTTGGGAGGGGCCGGGGAGCTGCTTTTT.

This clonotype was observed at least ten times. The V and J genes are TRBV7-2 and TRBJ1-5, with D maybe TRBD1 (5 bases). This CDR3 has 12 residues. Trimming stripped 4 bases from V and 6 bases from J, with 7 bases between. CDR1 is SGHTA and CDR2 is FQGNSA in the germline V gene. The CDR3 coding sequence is TGTGCCAGCAGCTCGGGACGTCAGCCCCAGCATTTT. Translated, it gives CASSSGRQPQHF. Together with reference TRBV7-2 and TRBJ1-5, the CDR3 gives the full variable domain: GAGVSQSPSNKVTEKGKDVELRCDPISGHTALYWYRQSLGQGLEFLIYFQGNSAPDKSGLPSDRFSAERTGGSVSTLTIQRTQQEDSAVYLCASSSGRQPQHFGDGTRLSIL.

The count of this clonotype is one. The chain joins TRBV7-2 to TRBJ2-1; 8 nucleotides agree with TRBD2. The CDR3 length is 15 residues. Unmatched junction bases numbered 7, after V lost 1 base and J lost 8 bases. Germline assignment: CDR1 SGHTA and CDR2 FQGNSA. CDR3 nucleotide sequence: TGTGCCAGCAGCTTAGTGGGGACTAGTATCGATGAGCAGTTCTTC. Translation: CASSLVGTSIDEQFF.

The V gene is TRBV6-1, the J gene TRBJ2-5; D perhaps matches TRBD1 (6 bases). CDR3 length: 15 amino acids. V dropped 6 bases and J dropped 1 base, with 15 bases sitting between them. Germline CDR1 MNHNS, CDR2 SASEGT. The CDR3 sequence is CASRPTGNSQETQYF. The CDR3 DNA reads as TGTGCCAGCAGACCCACAGGGAATAGCCAAGAGACCCAGTACTTC.

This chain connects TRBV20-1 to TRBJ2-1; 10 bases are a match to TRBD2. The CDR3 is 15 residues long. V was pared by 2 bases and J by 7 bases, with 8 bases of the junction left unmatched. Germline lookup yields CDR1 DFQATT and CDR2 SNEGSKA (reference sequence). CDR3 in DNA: TGCAGTGCTAGACAGAGCGGGGGGGTCGGGAATGAGCAGTTCTTC. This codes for CSARQSGGVGNEQFF.

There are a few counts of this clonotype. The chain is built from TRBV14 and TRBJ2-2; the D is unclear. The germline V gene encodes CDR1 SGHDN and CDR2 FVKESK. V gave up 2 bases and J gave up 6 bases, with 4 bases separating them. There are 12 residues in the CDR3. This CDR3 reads CASSQTPGELFF. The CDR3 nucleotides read TGTGCCAGCAGCCAAACGCCCGGGGAGCTGTTTTTT. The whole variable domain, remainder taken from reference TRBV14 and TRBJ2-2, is EAGVTQFPSHSVIEKGQTVTLRCDPISGHDNLYWYRRVMGKEIKFLLHFVKESKQDESGMPNNRFLAERTGGTYSTLKVQPAELEDSGVYFCASSQTPGELFFGEGSRLTVL.

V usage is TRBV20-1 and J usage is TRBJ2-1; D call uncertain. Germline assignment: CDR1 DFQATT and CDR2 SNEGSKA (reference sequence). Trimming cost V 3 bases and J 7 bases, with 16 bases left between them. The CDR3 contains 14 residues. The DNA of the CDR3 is TGCAGTGCTAGGGGTGGGAATAGTATTAATGAGCAGTTCTTC. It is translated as CSARGGNSINEQFF.

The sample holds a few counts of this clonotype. This CDR3 reads CASSPSKGGQETQYF. As DNA, the CDR3 is TGTGCCAGCAGCCCCTCGAAGGGGGGGCAAGAGACCCAGTACTTC. The chain has TRBV7-2 and TRBJ2-5, with D maybe TRBD2 (7 bases). In germline, CDR1 is SGHTA, CDR2 FQGNSA. Trimming shortened V by 5 bases and J by 2 bases, and 15 bases separated the two germline ends. This CDR3 has 15 amino acids.

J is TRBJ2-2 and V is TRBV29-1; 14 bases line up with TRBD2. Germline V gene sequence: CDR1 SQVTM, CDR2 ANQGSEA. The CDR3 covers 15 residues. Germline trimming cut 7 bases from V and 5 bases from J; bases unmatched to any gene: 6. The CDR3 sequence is CSGRGTSGGTGELFF. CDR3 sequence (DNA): TGCAGCGGGAGAGGGACTAGCGGGGGAACCGGGGAGCTGTTTTTT.

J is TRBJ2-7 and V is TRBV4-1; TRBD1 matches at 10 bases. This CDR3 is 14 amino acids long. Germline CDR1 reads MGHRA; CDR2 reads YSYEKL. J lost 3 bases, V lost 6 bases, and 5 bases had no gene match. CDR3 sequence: CASSRDRGLYEQYF. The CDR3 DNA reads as TGCGCCAGCAGTCGGGACAGGGGTCTCTACGAGCAGTACTTC.

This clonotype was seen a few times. The CDR3 protein is CASSEGAGPTANTIYF. CDR3 DNA: TGTGCCAGCAGTGAGGGGGCCGGGCCCACAGCAAACACCATATATTTT. This chain links TRBV2 with TRBJ1-3; the D gene is possibly TRBD1 (6 bases). This CDR3 comprises 16 residues. Germline CDR1 SNHLY, CDR2 FYNNEI. With 3 bases removed from V and 6 bases from J, the gap between germline ends came to 18 bases.

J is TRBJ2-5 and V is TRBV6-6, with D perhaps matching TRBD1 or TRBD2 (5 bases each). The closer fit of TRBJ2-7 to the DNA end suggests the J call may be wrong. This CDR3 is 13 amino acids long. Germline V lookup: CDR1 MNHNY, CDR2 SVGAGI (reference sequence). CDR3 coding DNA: TGTGCCAGCAGTTACCCAGGGACCCACGAGCAGTACTTC. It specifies CASSYPGTHEQYF.

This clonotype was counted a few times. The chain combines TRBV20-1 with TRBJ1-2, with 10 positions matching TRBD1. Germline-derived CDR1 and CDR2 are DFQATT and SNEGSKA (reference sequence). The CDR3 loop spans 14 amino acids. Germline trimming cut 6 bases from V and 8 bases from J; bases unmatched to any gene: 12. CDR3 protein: CSARLGQGTGGYTF. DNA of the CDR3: TGCAGTGCGAGACTGGGACAGGGGACAGGGGGCTACACCTTC.

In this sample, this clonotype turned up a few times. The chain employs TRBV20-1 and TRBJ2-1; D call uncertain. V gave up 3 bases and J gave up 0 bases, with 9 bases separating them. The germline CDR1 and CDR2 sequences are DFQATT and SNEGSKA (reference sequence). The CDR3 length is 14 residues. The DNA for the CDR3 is TGCAGTGCTAGGAGTGGCCGCTCCTACAATGAGCAGTTCTTC. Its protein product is CSARSGRSYNEQFF.

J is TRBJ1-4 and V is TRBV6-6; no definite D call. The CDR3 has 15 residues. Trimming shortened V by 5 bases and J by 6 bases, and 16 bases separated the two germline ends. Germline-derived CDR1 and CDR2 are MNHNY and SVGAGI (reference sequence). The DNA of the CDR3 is TGTGCCAGCAGTACCTACAACCTAGGGTATGAAAAACTGTTTTTT. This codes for CASSTYNLGYEKLFF.